In its sample, the clone carrying this T cell receptor (beta chain) was seen many times. Antigen: not known. The V gene lost 1 base and the J gene lost 0 bases, with 8 bases spanning the gap. CDR3 length: 15 residues. The germline V gene encodes CDR1 SGHVS and CDR2 FNYEAQ. The sample is drawn from a study of T-cell memory formation after mild COVID-19. Across the study: Clusters of TCRs were largely donor specific.

The study's findings and limits: Among CD4+ contracting clones, most were CM and EM, and CD8+ ones EMRA. Clones contracting across day 15 to 85 had a balanced CD4/CD8 profile; later expanding clones leaned CD4+.

With constant-segment primers, 5'RACE yielded cDNA libraries of TCR alpha and TCR beta that carried sample barcodes and UMIs. TCRdb fed the 5' RACE reads into MiXCR, producing one record per CDR3 protein. The table shows around 110,000 distinct CDR3 sequences, with approximately 13% occurring only once. The genes are TRBV7-6 and TRBJ2-3; D perhaps matches TRBD2 (6 bases). What was sequenced was PBMCs or a T cell subset sorted from them (not recorded which). The sequence was collected from an adult woman who had mild COVID-19 (a few samples of this study predate the infection). Cell type and time point are not known. CDR3: CASSLVGGSTDTQYF. CDR3 DNA sequence: TGTGCCAGCAGCTTAGTGGGGGGTAGCACAGATACGCAGTATTTT. The full variable domain, its missing parts supplied by reference TRBV7-6 and TRBJ2-3, is GAGVSQSPRYKVTKRGQDVALRCDPISGHVSLYWYRQALGQGPEFLTYFNYEAQQDKSGLPNDRFSAERPEGSISTLTIQRTEQRDSAMYRCASSLVGGSTDTQYFGPGTRLTVL.